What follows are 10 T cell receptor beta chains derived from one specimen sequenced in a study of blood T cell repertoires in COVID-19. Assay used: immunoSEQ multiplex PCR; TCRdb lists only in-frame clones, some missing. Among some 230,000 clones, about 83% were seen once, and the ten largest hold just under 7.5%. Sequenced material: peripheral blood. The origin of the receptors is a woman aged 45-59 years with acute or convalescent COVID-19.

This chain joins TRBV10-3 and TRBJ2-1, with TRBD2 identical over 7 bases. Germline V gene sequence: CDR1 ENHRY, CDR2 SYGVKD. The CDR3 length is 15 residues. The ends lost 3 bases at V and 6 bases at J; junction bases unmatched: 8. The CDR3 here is CAISEVGGPRNEQFF. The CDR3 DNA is TGTGCCATCAGTGAAGTGGGAGGGCCCCGCAATGAGCAGTTCTTC.

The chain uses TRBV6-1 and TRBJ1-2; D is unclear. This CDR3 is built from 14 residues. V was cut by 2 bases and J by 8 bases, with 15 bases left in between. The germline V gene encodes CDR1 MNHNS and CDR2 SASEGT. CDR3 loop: CASSELLAGGGYTF. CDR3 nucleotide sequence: TGTGCCAGCAGTGAACTTTTAGCAGGCGGGGGCTACACCTTC.

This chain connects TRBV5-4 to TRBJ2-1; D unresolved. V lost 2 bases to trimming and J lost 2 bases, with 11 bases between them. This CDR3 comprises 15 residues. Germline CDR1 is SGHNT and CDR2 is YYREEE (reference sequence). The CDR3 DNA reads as TGTGCCAGCAGCTTAAGCCCTGCTGCCTACAATGAGCAGTTCTTC. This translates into CASSLSPAAYNEQFF.

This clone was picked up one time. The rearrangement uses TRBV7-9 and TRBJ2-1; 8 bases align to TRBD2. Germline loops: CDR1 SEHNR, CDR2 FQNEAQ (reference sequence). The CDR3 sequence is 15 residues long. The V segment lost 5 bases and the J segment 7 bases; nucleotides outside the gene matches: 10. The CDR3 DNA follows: TGTGCCAGCAGCCCACCTATTCGCGGGGGGAATGAGCAGTTCTTC. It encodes CASSPPIRGGNEQFF.

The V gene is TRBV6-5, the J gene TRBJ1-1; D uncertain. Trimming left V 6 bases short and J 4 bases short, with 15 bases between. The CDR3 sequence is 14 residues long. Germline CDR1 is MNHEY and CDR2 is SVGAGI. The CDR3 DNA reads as TGTGCCAGCAGCGAGGCGGGCCTAGGCACTGAAGCTTTCTTT. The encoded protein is CASSEAGLGTEAFF.

The CDR3 coding sequence is TGTGCCAGCAGCCTGGGACTAGCGGGGGGTGGTGAGACCCAGTACTTC. This translates into CASSLGLAGGGETQYF. The V gene is TRBV2, the J gene TRBJ2-5; 15 positions match TRBD2. The CDR3 is 16 residues long. Trimming at V came to 6 bases and at J to 5 bases, leaving 7 bases not matched to a gene. Germline values: CDR1 SNHLY, CDR2 FYNNEI.

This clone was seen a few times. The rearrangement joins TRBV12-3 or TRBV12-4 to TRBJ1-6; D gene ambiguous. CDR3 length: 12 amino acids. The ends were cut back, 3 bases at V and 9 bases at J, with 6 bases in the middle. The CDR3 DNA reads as TGTGCCAGCAGTTTCGAGTCTTCACCCCTCCACTTT. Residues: CASSFESSPLHF.

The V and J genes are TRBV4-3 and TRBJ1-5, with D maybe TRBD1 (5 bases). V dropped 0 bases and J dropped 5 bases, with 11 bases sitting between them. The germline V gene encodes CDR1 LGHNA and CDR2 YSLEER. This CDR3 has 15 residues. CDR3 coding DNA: TGCGCCAGCAGCCAAGAGGCAGGGTCTGATCAGCCCCAGCATTTT. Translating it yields CASSQEAGSDQPQHF.

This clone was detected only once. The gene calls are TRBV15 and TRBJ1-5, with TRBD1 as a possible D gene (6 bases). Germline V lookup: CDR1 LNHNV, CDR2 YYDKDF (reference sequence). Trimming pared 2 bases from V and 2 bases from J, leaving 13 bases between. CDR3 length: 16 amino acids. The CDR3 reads CATSRRQVGGNQPQHF. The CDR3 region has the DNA TGTGCCACCAGCAGAAGACAGGTGGGGGGCAATCAGCCCCAGCATTTT.

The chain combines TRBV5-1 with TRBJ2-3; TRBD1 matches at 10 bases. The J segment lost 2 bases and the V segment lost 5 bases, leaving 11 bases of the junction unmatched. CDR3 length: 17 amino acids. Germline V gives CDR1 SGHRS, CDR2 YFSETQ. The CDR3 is CASRSFGTGVVTDTQYF. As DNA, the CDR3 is TGCGCCAGCAGGTCTTTTGGGACAGGGGTAGTCACAGATACGCAGTATTTT. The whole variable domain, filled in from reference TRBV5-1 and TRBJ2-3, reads KAGVTQTPRYLIKTRGQQVTLSCSPISGHRSVSWYQQTPGQGLQFLFEYFSETQRNKGNFPGRFSGRQFSNSRSEMNVSTLELGDSALYLCASRSFGTGVVTDTQYFGPGTRLTVL.